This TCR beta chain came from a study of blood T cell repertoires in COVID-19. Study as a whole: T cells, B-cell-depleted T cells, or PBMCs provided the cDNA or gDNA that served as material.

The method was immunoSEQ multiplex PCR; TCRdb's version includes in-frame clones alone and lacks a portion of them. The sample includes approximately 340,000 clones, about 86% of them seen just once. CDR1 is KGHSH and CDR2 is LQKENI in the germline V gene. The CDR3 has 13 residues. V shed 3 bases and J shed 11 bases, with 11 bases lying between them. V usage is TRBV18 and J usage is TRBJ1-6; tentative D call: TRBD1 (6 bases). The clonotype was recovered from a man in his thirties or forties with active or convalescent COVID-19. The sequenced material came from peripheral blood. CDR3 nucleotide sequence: TGTGCCAGCTCACCCGAACAGGGTCCACCCCTCCACTTT. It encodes CASSPEQGPPLHF.